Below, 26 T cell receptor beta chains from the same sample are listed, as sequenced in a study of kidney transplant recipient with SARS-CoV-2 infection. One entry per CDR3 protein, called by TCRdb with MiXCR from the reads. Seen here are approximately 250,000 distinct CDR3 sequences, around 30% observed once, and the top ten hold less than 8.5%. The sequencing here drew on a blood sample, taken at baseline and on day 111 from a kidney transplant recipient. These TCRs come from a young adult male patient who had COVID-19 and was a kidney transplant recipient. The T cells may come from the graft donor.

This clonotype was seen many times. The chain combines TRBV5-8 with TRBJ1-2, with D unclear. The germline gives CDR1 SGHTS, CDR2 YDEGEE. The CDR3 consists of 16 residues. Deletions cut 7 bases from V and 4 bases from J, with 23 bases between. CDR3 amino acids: CASSHGHPRKTYGYTF. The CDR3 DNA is TGTGCCAGCTCTCACGGTCATCCACGAAAGACCTATGGCTACACCTTC.

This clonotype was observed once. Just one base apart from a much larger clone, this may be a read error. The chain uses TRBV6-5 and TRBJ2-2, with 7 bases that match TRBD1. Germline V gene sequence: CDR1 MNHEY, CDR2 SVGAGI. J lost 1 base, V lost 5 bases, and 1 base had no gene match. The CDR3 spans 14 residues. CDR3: CASSDRVNTGELFF. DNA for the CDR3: TGTGCCAGCAGTGACAGGGTGAACACCGGGGAGCTGTTTTTT.

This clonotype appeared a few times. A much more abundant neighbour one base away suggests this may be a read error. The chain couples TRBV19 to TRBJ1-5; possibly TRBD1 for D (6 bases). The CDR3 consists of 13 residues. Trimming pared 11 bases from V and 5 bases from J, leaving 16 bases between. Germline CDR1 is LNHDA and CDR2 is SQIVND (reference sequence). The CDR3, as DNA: TGTGCCGCCACACAGGGTGAATATCAGCCCCAGCATTTT. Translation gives CAATQGEYQPQHF.

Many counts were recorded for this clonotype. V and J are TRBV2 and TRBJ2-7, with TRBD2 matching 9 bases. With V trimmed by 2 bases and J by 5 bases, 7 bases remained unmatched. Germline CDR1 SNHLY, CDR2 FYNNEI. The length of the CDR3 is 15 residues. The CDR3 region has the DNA TGTGCCAGCAGTGAATACGCTAGCGGGGAAGACGAGCAGTACGTC. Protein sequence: CASSEYASGEDEQYV.

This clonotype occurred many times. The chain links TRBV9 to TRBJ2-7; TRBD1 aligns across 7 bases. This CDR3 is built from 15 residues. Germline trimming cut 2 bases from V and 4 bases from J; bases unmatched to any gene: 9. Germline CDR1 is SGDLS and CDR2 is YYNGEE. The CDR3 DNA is TGTGCCAGCAGCGTCGCACAGGGGTTAGGGTACGAGCAGTACTTC. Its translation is CASSVAQGLGYEQYF.

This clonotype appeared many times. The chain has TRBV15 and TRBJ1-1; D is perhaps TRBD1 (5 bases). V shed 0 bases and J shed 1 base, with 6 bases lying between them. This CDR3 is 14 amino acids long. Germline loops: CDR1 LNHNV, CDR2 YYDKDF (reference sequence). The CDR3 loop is CATSRDGQNTEAFF. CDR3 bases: TGTGCCACCAGCAGAGATGGACAGAACACTGAAGCTTTCTTT.

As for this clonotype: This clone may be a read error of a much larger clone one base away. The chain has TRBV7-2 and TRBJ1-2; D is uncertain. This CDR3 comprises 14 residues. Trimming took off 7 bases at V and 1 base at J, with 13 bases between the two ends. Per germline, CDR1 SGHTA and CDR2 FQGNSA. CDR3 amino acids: CASIQRPLNYGYTF. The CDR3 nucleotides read TGTGCCAGCATACAGCGTCCACTTAACTATGGCTACACCTTC.

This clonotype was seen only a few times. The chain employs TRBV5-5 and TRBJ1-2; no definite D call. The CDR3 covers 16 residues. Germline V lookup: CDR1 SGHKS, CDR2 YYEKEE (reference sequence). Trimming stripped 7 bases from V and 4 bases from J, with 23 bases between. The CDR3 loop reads CASLHFVSRKTYGYTF. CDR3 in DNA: TGTGCCAGCCTTCACTTTGTCTCGCGAAAGACCTATGGCTACACCTTC.

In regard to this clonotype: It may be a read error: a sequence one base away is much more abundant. This CDR3 is CASTPLGHDNSPLHF. The CDR3 nucleotides read TGTGCCAGCACCCCCCTGGGACATGATAATTCACCCCTCCACTTT. The J gene is TRBJ1-6, the V gene TRBV11-2, with a possible D match to TRBD1 (6 bases). Trimming pared 7 bases from V and 5 bases from J, leaving 15 bases between. The CDR3 runs 15 residues. CDR1 is SGHAT and CDR2 is FQNNGV in the germline V gene. Supplemented by reference TRBV11-2 and TRBJ1-6, the full variable domain reads EAGVAQSPRYKIIEKRQSVAFWCNPISGHATLYWYQQILGQGPKLLIQFQNNGVVDDSQLPKDRFSAERLKGVDSTLKIQPAKLEDSAVYLCASTPLGHDNSPLHFGNGTRLTVT.

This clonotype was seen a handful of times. The CDR3 loop is CASEKAVPGKTYGYTF. CDR3 DNA: TGTGCCAGCGAGAAGGCCGTACCAGGAAAGACCTATGGCTACACCTTC. J is TRBJ1-2 and V is TRBV5-4; D is undetermined. V gave up 7 bases and J gave up 4 bases, with 23 bases separating them. The germline gives CDR1 SGHNT, CDR2 YYREEE (reference sequence). The CDR3 covers 16 residues.

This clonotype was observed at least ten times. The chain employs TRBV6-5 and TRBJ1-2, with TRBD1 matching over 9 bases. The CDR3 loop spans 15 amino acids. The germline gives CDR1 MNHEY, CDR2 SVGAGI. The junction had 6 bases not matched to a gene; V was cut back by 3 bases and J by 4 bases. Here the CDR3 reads CASSYFTGGAYGYTF. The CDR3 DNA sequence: TGTGCCAGCAGTTATTTCACAGGGGGCGCCTATGGCTACACCTTC.

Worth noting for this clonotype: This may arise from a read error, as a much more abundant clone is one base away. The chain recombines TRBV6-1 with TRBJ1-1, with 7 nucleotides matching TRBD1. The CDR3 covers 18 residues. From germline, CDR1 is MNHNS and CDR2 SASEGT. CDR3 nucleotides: TGTGCCAGCAGTCTTAGGACAGGAGATTCTTCCTTGAACACTGGAGCTTTCTTT. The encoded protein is CASSLRTGDSSLNTGAFF.

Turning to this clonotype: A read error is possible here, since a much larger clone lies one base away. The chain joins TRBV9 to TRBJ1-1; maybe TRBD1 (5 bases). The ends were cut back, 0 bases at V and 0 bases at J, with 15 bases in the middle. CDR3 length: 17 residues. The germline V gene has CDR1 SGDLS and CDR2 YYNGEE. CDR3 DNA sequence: TGTGCCAGCAGCGTAGGGGACCACCAGATAATGAACACTGAAGCTTTCTTT. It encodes CASSVGDHQIMNTEAFF.

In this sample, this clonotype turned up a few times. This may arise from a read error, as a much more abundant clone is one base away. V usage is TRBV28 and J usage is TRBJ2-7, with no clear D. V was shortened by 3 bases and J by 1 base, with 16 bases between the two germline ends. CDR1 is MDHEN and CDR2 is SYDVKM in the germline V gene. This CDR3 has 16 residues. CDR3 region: CASSFSYQAPSYEQYF. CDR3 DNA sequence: TGTGCCAGCAGTTTCTCTTATCAGGCTCCATCCTACGAGCAGTACTTC.

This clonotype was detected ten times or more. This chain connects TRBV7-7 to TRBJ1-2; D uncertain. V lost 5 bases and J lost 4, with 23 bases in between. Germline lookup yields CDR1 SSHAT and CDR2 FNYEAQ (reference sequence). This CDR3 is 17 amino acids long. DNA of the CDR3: TGTGCCAGCAGCCCACAGAATAAGTGCCGAAAGACCTATGGCTACACCTTC. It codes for CASSPQNKCRKTYGYTF. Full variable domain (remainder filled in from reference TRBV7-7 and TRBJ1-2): GAGVSQSPRYKVTKRGQDVTLRCDPISSHATLYWYQQALGQGPEFLTYFNYEAQPDKSGLPSDRFSAERPEGSISTLTIQRTEQRDSAMYRCASSPQNKCRKTYGYTFGSGTRLTVV.

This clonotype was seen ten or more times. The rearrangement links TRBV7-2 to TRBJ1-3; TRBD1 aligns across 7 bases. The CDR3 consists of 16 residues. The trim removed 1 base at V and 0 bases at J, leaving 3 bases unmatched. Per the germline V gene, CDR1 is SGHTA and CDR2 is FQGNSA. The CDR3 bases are TGTGCCAGCAGCTTAGGGGGACAGCTCTCTGGAAACACCATATATTTT. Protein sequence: CASSLGGQLSGNTIYF.

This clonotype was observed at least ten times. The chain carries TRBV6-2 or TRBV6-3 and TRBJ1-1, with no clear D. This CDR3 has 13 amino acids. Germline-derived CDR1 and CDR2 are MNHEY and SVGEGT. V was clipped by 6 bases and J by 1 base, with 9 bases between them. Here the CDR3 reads CASSRHPNTEAFF. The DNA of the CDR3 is TGTGCCAGCAGCAGACACCCGAACACTGAAGCTTTCTTT.

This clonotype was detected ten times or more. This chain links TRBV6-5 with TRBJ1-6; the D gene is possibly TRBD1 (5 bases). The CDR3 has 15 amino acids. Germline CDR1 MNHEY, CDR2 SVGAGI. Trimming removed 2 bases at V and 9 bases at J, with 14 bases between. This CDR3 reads CASSYGGVWGSPLHF. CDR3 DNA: TGTGCCAGCAGTTACGGGGGGGTCTGGGGTTCACCCCTCCACTTT.

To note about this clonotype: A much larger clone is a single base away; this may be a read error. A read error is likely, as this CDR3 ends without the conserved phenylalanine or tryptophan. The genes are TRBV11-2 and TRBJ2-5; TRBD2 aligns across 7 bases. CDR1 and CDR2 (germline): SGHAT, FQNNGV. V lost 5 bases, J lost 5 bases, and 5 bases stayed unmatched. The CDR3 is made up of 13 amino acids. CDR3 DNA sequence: TGTGCCAGCAGCCTAGGACTAGAGGAGACCCAGTACTAC. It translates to CASSLGLEETQYY.

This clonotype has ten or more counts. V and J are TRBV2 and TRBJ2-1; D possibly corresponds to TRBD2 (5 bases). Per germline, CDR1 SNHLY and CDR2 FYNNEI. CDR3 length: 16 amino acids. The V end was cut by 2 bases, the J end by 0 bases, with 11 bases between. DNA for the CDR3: TGTGCCAGCAGTGAAAATAGTGGGAGCTCCTACAATGAGCAGTTCTTC. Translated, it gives CASSENSGSSYNEQFF.

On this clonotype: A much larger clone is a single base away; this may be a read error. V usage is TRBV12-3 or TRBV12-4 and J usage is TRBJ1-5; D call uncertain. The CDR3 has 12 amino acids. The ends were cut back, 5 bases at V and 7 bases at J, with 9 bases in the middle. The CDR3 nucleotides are TGTGCCAGCAGTCCTAACGGGCAGCCCCAGCATTTT. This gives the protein CASSPNGQPQHF.

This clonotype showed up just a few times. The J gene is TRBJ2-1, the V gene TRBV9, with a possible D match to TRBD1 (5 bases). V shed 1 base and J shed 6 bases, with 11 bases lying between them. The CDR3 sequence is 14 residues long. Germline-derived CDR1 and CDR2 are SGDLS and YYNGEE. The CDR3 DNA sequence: TGTGCCAGCAGCGTAAGTTCAGGGATCAATGAGCAGTTCTTC. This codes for CASSVSSGINEQFF.

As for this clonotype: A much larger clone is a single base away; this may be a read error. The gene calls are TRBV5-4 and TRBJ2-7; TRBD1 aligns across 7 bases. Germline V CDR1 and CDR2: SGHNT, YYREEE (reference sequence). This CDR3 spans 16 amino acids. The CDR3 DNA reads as TGTGCCAGCGGCTTAGACCCGACAGGGCCCAGCGACGAGCAGTACTTC. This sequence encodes CASGLDPTGPSDEQYF.

The DNA of the CDR3 is TGTGGCAAAAATTTAAGGATAACACAAAGTCGGGCCAACGTCCTGACTTTC. It is translated as CGKNLRITQSRANVLTF. The chain links TRBV8-2 to TRBJ2-6. TRBV8-2 is marked as a pseudogene. The CDR3 runs 17 residues.

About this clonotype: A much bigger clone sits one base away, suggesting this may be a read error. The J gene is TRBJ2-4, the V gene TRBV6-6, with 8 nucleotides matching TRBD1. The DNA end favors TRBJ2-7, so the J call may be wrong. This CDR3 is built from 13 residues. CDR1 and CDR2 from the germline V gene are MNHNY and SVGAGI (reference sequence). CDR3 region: CASRDRGGYEQYF. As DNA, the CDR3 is TGTGCCAGCAGAGACAGGGGAGGCTACGAGCAGTACTTC.

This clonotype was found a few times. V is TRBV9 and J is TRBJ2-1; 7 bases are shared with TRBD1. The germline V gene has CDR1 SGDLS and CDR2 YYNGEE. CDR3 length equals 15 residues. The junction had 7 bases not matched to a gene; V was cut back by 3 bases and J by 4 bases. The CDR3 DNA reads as TGTGCCAGCAGCGGACAGGGCAAGGGATACAATGAGCAGTTCTTC. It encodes CASSGQGKGYNEQFF.